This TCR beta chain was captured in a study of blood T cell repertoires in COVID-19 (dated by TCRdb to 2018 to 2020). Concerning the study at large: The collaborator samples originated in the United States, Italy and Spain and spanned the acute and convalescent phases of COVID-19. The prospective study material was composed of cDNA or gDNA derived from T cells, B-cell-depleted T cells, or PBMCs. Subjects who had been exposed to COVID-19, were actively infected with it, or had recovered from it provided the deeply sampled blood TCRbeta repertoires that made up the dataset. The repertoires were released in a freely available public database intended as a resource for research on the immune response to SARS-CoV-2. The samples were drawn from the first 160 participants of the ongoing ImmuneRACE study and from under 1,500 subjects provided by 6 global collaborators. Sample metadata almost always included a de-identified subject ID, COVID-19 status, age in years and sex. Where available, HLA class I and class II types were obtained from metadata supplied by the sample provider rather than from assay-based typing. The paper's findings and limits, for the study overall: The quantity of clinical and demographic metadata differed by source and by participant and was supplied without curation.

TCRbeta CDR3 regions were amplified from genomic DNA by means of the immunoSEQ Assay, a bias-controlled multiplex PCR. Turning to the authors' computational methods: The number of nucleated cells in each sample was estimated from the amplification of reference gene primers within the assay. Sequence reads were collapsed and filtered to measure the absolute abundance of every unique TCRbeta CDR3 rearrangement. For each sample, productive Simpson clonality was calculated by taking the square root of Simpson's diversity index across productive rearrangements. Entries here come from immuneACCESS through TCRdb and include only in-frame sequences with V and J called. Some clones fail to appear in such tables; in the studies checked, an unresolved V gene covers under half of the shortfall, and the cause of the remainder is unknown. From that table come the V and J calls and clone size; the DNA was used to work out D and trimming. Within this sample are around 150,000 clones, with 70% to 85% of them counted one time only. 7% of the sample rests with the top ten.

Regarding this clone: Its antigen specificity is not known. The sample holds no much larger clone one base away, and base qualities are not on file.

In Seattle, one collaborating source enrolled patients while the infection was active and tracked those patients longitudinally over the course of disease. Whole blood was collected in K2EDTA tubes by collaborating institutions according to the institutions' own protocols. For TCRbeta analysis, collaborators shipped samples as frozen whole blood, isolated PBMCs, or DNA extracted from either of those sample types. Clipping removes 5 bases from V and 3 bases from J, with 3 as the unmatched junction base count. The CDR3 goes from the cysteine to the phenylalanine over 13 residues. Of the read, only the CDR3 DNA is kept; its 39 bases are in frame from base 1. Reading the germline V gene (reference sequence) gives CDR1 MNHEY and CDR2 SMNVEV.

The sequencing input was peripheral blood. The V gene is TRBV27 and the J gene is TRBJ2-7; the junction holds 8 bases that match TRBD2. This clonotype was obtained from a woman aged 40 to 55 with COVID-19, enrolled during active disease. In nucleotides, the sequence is TGTGCCAGCAGTGTAGCGGGGTTCTACGAGCAGTACTTC. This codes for CASSVAGFYEQYF.